This T cell receptor beta chain is from a study of shared clonotypes between healthy human individuals. Original methodology: There were no quality scores in the junction-only immunoSEQ sequences, so filtering differed. The assay was immunoSEQ multiplex PCR, and TCRdb's table has in-frame clones only and misses some. V and J calls and clone size are as listed in that table; D and trimming were resolved from the DNA. The sample records 640,000 or so clones, about 78% being singletons. Sequenced sample: memory CD4+ T cells sorted from blood. The subset was: CD45RA-negative fraction. The source is a woman in her thirties in good health.

The CDR3 sequence: CASSGQIQETQYF. Here the CDR3 DNA reads TGTGCTAGTTCGGGACAGATCCAAGAGACCCAGTACTTC. The chain recombines TRBV12-5 with TRBJ2-5; 7 bases map to TRBD1. Germline CDR1 is LGHNT and CDR2 is FRNRAP. V was pared by 8 bases and J by 1 base, with 4 bases of the junction left unmatched. There are 13 residues in the CDR3. Combining the CDR3 with reference TRBV12-5 and TRBJ2-5 gives the whole variable domain DARVTQTPRHKVTEMGQEVTMRCQPILGHNTVFWYRQTMMQGLELLAYFRNRAPLDDSGMPKDRFSAEMPDATLATLKIQPSEPRDSAVYFCASSGQIQETQYFGPGTRLLVL.